These T cell receptor beta chains were read from a single sample in a study of Tregs in tolerant kidney transplant recipients. Here immunoSEQ multiplex PCR was the method, and the copy in TCRdb shows in-frame clones only, minus some. Of over 50,000 clones in the sample, approximately 82% were seen once. Specimen: CD4+ T cells from blood. These receptor sequences come from a human donor in good health. Both conserved end residues are trimmed from each CDR3. Size values are once, few and many counts, or a class for expanded clones, and some rows have none.

>-|TRBJ2-3|TRBV4-3
ASSRGLVRTDTQY
>-|TRBJ2-1|TRBV5-6
ASSWNPGTPYNEQF
>-|TRBJ2-7|TRBV5-1
ASSLSVPGSSYEQY
>-|TRBJ2-3|TRBV7-2
ASSLGPGYTDTQY
>-|TRBJ1-2|TRBV2
ASSEDRANYGYT
>-|TRBJ1-5|TRBV27
ASSATGRGVPQH
>-|TRBJ2-3|TRBV7-6
ASSYTGGSPTDTQY
>-|TRBJ2-1|TRBV9
ASSGLGTHSNEQF
>-|TRBJ2-7|TRBV6-1
ASPGERSYEQY
>-|TRBJ2-1|TRBV11-3
ASSRGLGPRDSYNEQF
>-|TRBJ2-5|TRBV5-6
ASSLTLGGIQETQY
>-|TRBJ2-3|TRBV4-3
ASSTAGGHPDTQY
>-|TRBJ2-4|TRBV18
ASSPLTTSIAKNIQY
>few|TRBJ1-2|TRBV7-2
ASSREGRLNGYT
>-|TRBJ2-7|TRBV27
ASSRISGGPIYEQY
>-|TRBJ1-1|TRBV6-5
ASSYSPGQGFSEAF
>-|TRBJ2-7|TRBV6-6
ASSYSTREKEQY
>-|TRBJ2-7|TRBV6-6
ASSYWGEQY
>-|TRBJ2-7|TRBV11-1
ASSLVRDRSSYEQY
>-|TRBJ2-1|TRBV7-9
ASSLLFGAGSSYNEQF
>-|TRBJ2-3|TRBV13
ASSLRRRGDTQY
>-|TRBJ2-7|TRBV18
ASSPPRGQGWYEQY